This T cell receptor (beta chain) was documented in a study of beta chain features in type 1 diabetes. General study points: Type 1 diabetes patients had TCRB CDR3s that were shorter (moderately but significantly so) in all four CD4+ subsets.

Deletions cut 0 bases from V and 8 bases from J, with 22 bases between. The CDR3 is 18 amino acids. Germline CDR1 is MGHRA and CDR2 is YSYEKL. The table lists this clone with a few counts. What it binds is not known. Since all of the isolated RNA was reverse transcribed, expressed TCRB transcripts were what got sequenced. The method was immunoSEQ multiplex PCR; TCRdb's version includes in-frame clones alone and lacks a portion of them. This table holds 600,000 or so clones, roughly 12% found once. V usage is TRBV4-1 and J usage is TRBJ1-4; possibly TRBD1 for D (5 bases). Sequencing was performed on naive CD4+ T cells from blood. The receptor's source is a man aged 25-45 years with type 1 diabetes. The CDR3 sequence: CASSQEWDLQWIGEKLFF. CDR3 in DNA: TGCGCCAGCAGCCAAGAATGGGACCTACAATGGATCGGCGAAAAACTGTTTTTT.